This entry lists 6 T cell receptor beta chains sequenced from one sample in a study of CD8 T cells in Susac syndrome. A quantity of roughly 0.5 to 1 ug RNA underwent reverse transcription using random hexamers. TCRdb re-called the immunoSEQ multiplex PCR reads with MiXCR, one entry per CDR3 protein. The sample lists about 240,000 distinct CDR3 sequences, roughly 95% occurring once. Sequenced: CD4+ T cells from PBMCs. The receptors derive from a human donor with Susac syndrome.

Written as DNA, the CDR3 is TGCAGTGCTAGAGGGGACAGGGGGCATGGCGGGGAGCTGTTTTTT. Encoded protein: CSARGDRGHGGELFF. The rearrangement links TRBV20-1 to TRBJ2-2; 12 bases agree with TRBD1. CDR3 size: 15 residues. Germline CDR1 reads DFQATT; CDR2 reads SNEGSKA (reference sequence). Unmatched junction bases numbered 4, after V lost 1 base and J lost 7 bases.

This clonotype was recorded only once. This chain uses TRBV14 with TRBJ1-1; no definite D call. Germline-derived CDR1 and CDR2 are SGHDN and FVKESK. V lost 1 base, J lost 10 bases, and 13 bases lay in between. CDR3 size: 13 residues. CDR3 sequence (DNA): TGTGCCAGCAGCCAAGGACCGGGCTTAGGAGCTTTCTTT. Its translation: CASSQGPGLGAFF.

CDR3 residues: CAWSELSYGYTF. DNA of the CDR3: TGTGCCTGGAGTGAACTGTCCTATGGCTACACCTTC. This rearrangement joins TRBV30 to TRBJ1-2; D gene uncertain. Trimming shortened V by 1 base and J by 4 bases, and 7 bases separated the two germline ends. The CDR3 is 12 residues long. Germline V CDR1 and CDR2: GTSNPN, SVGIG (reference sequence).

The genes are TRBV6-5 and TRBJ2-3, with 8 bases fitting TRBD1. V trimming: 7 bases; J trimming: 3 bases; junction bases outside the gene matches: 9. Germline CDR1 and CDR2: MNHEY and SVGAGI. CDR3 length: 15 amino acids. The CDR3 nucleotides are TGTGCCAGCAAGACTGTCGGACAGGGAACAGATACGCAGTATTTT. This sequence encodes CASKTVGQGTDTQYF.

The J gene is TRBJ2-1, the V gene TRBV14, with a tentative D call TRBD1 (6 bases). The CDR3 is 14 amino acids. The germline V gene encodes CDR1 SGHDN and CDR2 FVKESK. V dropped 1 base and J dropped 13 bases, with 17 bases sitting between them. The CDR3 sequence: CASSQVSGTPKQFF. The DNA of the CDR3 is TGTGCCAGCAGCCAAGTCTCCGGGACACCTAAACAGTTCTTC. The full variable domain, with the rest looked up from reference TRBV14 and TRBJ2-1, is EAGVTQFPSHSVIEKGQTVTLRCDPISGHDNLYWYRRVMGKEIKFLLHFVKESKQDESGMPNNRFLAERTGGTYSTLKVQPAELEDSGVYFCASSQVSGTPKQFFGPGTRLTVL.

The chain links TRBV6-5 to TRBJ1-1; no definite D call. CDR3 size: 13 residues. CDR1 and CDR2 from the germline V gene are MNHEY and SVGAGI. Trimming shortened V by 7 bases and J by 4 bases, and 13 bases separated the two germline ends. In DNA form, the CDR3 reads TGTGCCAGCAAGGCTCCCAAGGGCACTGAAGCTTTCTTT. It yields the protein CASKAPKGTEAFF.